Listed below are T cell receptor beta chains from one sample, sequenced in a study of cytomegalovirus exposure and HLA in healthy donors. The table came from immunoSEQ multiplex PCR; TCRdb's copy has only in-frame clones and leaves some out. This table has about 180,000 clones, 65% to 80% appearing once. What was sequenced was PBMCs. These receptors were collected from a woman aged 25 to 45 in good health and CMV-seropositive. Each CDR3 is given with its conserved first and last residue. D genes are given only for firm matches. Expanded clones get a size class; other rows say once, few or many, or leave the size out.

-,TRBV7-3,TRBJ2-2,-,TGTGCCAGCAGCTTAAGCGCCTCGGACACCGGGGAGCTGTTTTTT,CASSLSASDTGELFF
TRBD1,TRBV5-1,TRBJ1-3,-,TGCGCCAGCAGCTTGGAAGGGGGCTCTGGACACACCATATATTTT,CASSLEGGSGHTIYF
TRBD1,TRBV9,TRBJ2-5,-,TGTGCCAGCAGCGCCTCAGGGGGCCAAGAGACCCAGTACTTC,CASSASGGQETQYF
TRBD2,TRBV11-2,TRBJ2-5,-,TGTGCCAGCAGCTTAGCTCATCTAGCGGGGCAAGAGACCCAGTACTTC,CASSLAHLAGQETQYF
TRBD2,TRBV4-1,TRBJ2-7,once,TGCGCCAGCAGCCAAGAAGCTAGCGGGGTCTACGAGCAGTACTTC,CASSQEASGVYEQYF
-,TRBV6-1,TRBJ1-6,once,TGTGCCAGCAGTGAAGTCTGGGCGTCGGATAATTCACCCCTCCACTTT,CASSEVWASDNSPLHF
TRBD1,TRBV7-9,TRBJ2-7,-,TGTGCCAGCAGCATAGACAGGGATCGGAACGAGCAGTACTTC,CASSIDRDRNEQYF
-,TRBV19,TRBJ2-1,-,TGTGCCAGTAGTATAGGCCCTAGCTCCTACAATGAGCAGTTCTTC,CASSIGPSSYNEQFF
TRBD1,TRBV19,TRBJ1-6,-,TGTGCCAGTAGTACTACCGGACAGGGGGGTTATTCACCCCTCCACTTT,CASSTTGQGGYSPLHF
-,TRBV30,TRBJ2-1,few,TGTGCCTGGAGTAACGCCGCGGAGTACAATAGGGAGCAGTTCTTC,CAWSNAAEYNREQFF
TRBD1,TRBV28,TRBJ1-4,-,TGTGCCAGCAGACGTACAGGGGGCCCTAATGAAAAACTGTTTTTT,CASRRTGGPNEKLFF
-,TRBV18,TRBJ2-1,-,TGTGCCAGCTCACGCGACTCTGAGTCCTACAATGAGCAGTTCTTC,CASSRDSESYNEQFF
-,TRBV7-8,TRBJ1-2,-,TGTGCCAGCAGCACCCGGTCCCGAGGGAGCTATGGCTACACCTTC,CASSTRSRGSYGYTF
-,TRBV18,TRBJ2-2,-,TGTGCCAGCTCACGGTTGGACTACGGCGGGGAGCTGTTTTTT,CASSRLDYGGELFF
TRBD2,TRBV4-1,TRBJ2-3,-,TGCGCCACCTCCAGACTAGCGGGGGGGCTTGATACGCAGTATTTT,CATSRLAGGLDTQYF
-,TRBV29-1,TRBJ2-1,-,TGCAGCGTTGAAGATCGTACGGGTACGAATGAGCAGTTCTTC,CSVEDRTGTNEQFF
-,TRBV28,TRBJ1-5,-,TGTGCCAGCAGTGGCGGGACGGCTGGCAATCAGCCCCAGCATTTT,CASSGGTAGNQPQHF
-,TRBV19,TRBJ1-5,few,TGTGCCAGTAGTATTTCCCTGGGGGGTCAAGGGCCCCAGCATTTT,CASSISLGGQGPQHF
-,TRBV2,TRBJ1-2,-,TGTGCCAGCACCTCGATCAGGGGCCTCGACTATGGCTACACCTTC,CASTSIRGLDYGYTF
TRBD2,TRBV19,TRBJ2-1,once,TGTGCCAGTAGCAGACGAGGGACTAGCCTTTATCATGAGCAGTTCTTC,CASSRRGTSLYHEQFF
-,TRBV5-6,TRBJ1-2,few,TGTGCCAGCAGCTGGGGGGACTCTGTCGTCGGCTACACCTTC,CASSWGDSVVGYTF
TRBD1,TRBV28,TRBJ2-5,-,TGTGCCAGCAGTTTAACCCCAGGGGGAGAGACCCAGTACTTC,CASSLTPGGETQYF
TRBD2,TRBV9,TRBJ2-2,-,TGTGCCAGCAGCGTAGCTAGCGGGGCGGGTCCCGGGGAGCTGTTTTTT,CASSVASGAGPGELFF
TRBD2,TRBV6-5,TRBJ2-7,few,TGTGCCAGCAGTGGACTAGCGGCCTACGAGCAGTACTTC,CASSGLAAYEQYF
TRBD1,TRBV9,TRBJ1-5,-,TGTGCCAGCAGCGTAGGGCAGGGGGCGAATCAGCCCCAGCATTTT,CASSVGQGANQPQHF
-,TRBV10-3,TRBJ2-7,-,TGTGCCATCAGTCCTCGGACTGATTACGAGCAGTACTTC,CAISPRTDYEQYF
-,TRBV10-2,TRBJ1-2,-,TGCGCCAGCAGTGAGACAGACAGGCCAGGCTACACCTTC,CASSETDRPGYTF
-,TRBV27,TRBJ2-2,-,TGTGCCAGCGGCATAGGGGTCCACGGGGAGCTGTTTTTT,CASGIGVHGELFF
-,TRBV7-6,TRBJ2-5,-,TGTGCCAGCAGCTTACGTCCCCACCAAGAGACCCAGTACTTC,CASSLRPHQETQYF
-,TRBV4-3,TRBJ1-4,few,TGCGCCAGCAGCCAAGACCCAAGGACAGCAAATGAAAAACTGTTTTTT,CASSQDPRTANEKLFF
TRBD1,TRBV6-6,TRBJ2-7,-,TGTGCCAGCAGTTACCCGGGACAGGGCCTTGGGTACGAGCAGTACTTC,CASSYPGQGLGYEQYF
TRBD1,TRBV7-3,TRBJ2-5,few,TGTGCCAGCAGCTTAGGGACAGGCCAAGAGACCCAGTACTTC,CASSLGTGQETQYF
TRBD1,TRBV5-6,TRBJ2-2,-,TGTGCCAGCAGCTTGGGTCCACAGGGGGCGAACACCGGGGAGCTGTTTTTT,CASSLGPQGANTGELFF
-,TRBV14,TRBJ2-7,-,TGTGCCAGCAGCCAAAGCCGCCTTACCTACGAGCAGTACTTC,CASSQSRLTYEQYF
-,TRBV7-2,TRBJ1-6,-,TGTGCCAGCAGCTTGGAGGGTTCACCCCTCCACTTT,CASSLEGSPLHF
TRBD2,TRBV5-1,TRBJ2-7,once,TGCGCCAGCAGCTCGGGACTAGCGGAAAACTACGAGCAGTACTTC,CASSSGLAENYEQYF
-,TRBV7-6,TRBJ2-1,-,TGTGCCAGCAGCTTAGTGGCTAACGGGAACAATGAGCAGTTCTTC,CASSLVANGNNEQFF
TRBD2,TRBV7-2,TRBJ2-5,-,TGTGCCAGCAGCTTGGGCGGGGGCCAAGAGACCCAGTACTTC,CASSLGGGQETQYF
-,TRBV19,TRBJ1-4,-,TGTGCCAGTAGTACTCCCACTTCCTGGGGCAACAACGAAAAACTGTTTTTT,CASSTPTSWGNNEKLFF
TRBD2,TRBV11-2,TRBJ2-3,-,TGTGCCAGCAGCTTAGATAGGCGGGCGGGAGCAGATACGCAGTATTTT,CASSLDRRAGADTQYF
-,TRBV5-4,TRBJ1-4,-,TGTGCCAGCAGCTTTCGACAGGCCCTTAATGAAAAACTGTTTTTT,CASSFRQALNEKLFF
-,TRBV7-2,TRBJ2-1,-,TGTGCCAGCAGCTTAGCGGGGAGCTCCTACAATGAGCAGTTCTTC,CASSLAGSSYNEQFF
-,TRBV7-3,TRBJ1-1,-,TGTGCCAGCAGCTCGCAGGGGACTGAAGCTTTCTTT,CASSSQGTEAFF
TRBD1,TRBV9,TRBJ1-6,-,TGTGCCAGCAGCCCCTGGGACAGGGGGGAAGGCTATAATTCACCCCTCCACTTT,CASSPWDRGEGYNSPLHF
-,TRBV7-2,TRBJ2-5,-,TGTGCCAGCAGCTTATCACGGGGGATCCAGTACTTC,CASSLSRGIQYF
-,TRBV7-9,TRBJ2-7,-,TGTGCCAGCAGCCCCGGTTACGAGCAGTACTTC,CASSPGYEQYF
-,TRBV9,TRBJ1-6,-,TGTGCCAGCAGCGTTCAGGCAGGGACAAATTCACCCCTCCACTTT,CASSVQAGTNSPLHF
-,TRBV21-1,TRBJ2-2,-,TGTGCCAGCAGCAATGGGGGCCCCGACACCGGGGAGCTGTTTTTT,CASSNGGPDTGELFF
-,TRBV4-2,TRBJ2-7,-,TGTGCCAGCAGCCAACTTTTGGGGGACACCCCCTACGAGCAGTACTTC,CASSQLLGDTPYEQYF
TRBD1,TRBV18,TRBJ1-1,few,TGTGCCAGCTCCGGGGGACAGGGCTTAAACACTGAAGCTTTCTTT,CASSGGQGLNTEAFF